These 10 T cell receptor beta chains share one sample of origin, sequenced in a study of T cell responses to AZD1222 COVID-19 vaccine. Sequenced by immunoSEQ multiplex PCR; TCRdb stores in-frame clones only, minus some. The profile shows approximately 130,000 clones, about 93% of them singletons. The sequencing used peripheral blood, collected on day 0 of AZD1222 vaccination. These receptors were taken from an adult in good health.

The chain couples TRBV10-3 to TRBJ1-2; 7 bases are shared with TRBD1. Per germline, CDR1 ENHRY and CDR2 SYGVKD. CDR3 length: 12 residues. V shed 5 bases and J 4 bases; nucleotides not matched to a gene: 1. The CDR3 region has the DNA TGTGCCATCAGTCGACAGGGCTATGGCTACACCTTC. Residues: CAISRQGYGYTF.

This clone was seen only once. The J gene is TRBJ1-6, the V gene TRBV10-2; D is ambiguous. V was clipped by 2 bases and J by 7 bases, with 3 bases between them. Germline CDR1 WSHSY, CDR2 SAAADI. The CDR3 is 12 residues long. CDR3 protein: CASSERNSPLHF. In DNA form, the CDR3 reads TGCGCCAGCAGTGAGAGGAATTCACCCCTCCACTTT.

CDR3 protein: CASSKGLNTEAFF. CDR3 bases: TGTGCCAGCAGCAAAGGGTTGAACACTGAAGCTTTCTTT. The chain combines TRBV2 with TRBJ1-1; D remains unclear. The length of the CDR3 is 13 residues. Germline V gene data show CDR1 as SNHLY and CDR2 as FYNNEI. V lost 6 bases, J lost 0 bases, and 8 bases lay in between.

V is TRBV9 and J is TRBJ1-3, with TRBD1 matching over 9 bases. Trimming cost V 4 bases and J 1 base; bases outside gene matches: 3. The CDR3 covers 15 residues. Germline V gives CDR1 SGDLS, CDR2 YYNGEE. The CDR3 coding sequence is TGTGCCAGCAGCTGGGACAGGGCTTCTGGAAACACCATATATTTT. Amino acid sequence: CASSWDRASGNTIYF.

The chain joins TRBV10-1 to TRBJ2-1; 7 bases map to TRBD1. Trimming cost V 2 bases and J 8 bases; bases outside gene matches: 9. The V gene's germline CDR1 is WNHNN and CDR2 SYGVQD (reference sequence). The CDR3 consists of 15 residues. CDR3 residues: CASSEVGQGVDEQFF. The CDR3 coding sequence is TGCGCCAGCAGTGAGGTCGGGCAGGGGGTCGATGAGCAGTTCTTC.

A single count supports this clone. The chain carries TRBV7-9 and TRBJ2-2, with D possibly being TRBD2 (5 bases). Deletions cut 2 bases from V and 5 bases from J, with 6 bases between. The CDR3 sequence is 13 residues long. The germline V gene encodes CDR1 SEHNR and CDR2 FQNEAQ (reference sequence). The DNA of the CDR3 is TGTGCCAGCAGCTTATCGGGGACCGGGGAGCTGTTTTTT. Its translation: CASSLSGTGELFF.

The CDR3 DNA reads as TGTGCCAGCAGCCACACGAATCAGCCCCAGCATTTT. Protein: CASSHTNQPQHF. V usage is TRBV3-1 (or the pseudogene TRBV3-2) and J usage is TRBJ1-5; D gene ambiguous. Trimming removed 3 bases at V and 4 bases at J, with 4 bases between. Per germline, CDR1 LGHDT and CDR2 YNNKEL (reference sequence). The CDR3 extends over 12 amino acids.

The rearrangement links TRBV5-1 to TRBJ2-3, with TRBD2 matching over 9 bases. The germline gives CDR1 SGHRS, CDR2 YFSETQ. Losses at the gene ends were 4 bases for V and 1 base for J; bases not matched to a gene: 1. This CDR3 spans 14 amino acids. DNA for the CDR3: TGCGCCAGCAGCGTAGCGGGGGGCACAGATACGCAGTATTTT. It encodes CASSVAGGTDTQYF.

The chain joins TRBV12-3 or TRBV12-4 to TRBJ1-3; no clear D gene. CDR3 size: 11 residues. Trimming stripped 1 base from V and 7 bases from J, with 2 bases between. In DNA, the CDR3 is TGTGCCAGCAGTTTAGTTAACACCATATATTTT. It specifies CASSLVNTIYF.

The chain uses TRBV7-9 and TRBJ2-2; TRBD2 is a possible D gene (5 bases). The length of the CDR3 is 14 residues. The germline CDR1 and CDR2 sequences are SEHNR and FQNEAQ (reference sequence). V was trimmed by 6 bases and J by 0 bases, leaving 8 bases between them. CDR3 bases: TGTGCCAGCAGACCCGGGGCGAACACCGGGGAGCTGTTTTTT. Encoded protein: CASRPGANTGELFF. The whole variable domain, remainder taken from reference TRBV7-9 and TRBJ2-2, is DTGVSQNPRHKITKRGQNVTFRCDPISEHNRLYWYRQTLGQGPEFLTYFQNEAQLEKSRLLSDRFSAERPKGSFSTLEIQRTEQGDSAMYLCASRPGANTGELFFGEGSRLTVL.